The count of the clone carrying this T cell receptor beta chain is one. There are 16 residues in the CDR3. In germline, CDR1 is MGHRA, CDR2 YSYEKL. After removal of 2 bases from V and 4 bases from J, the junction contained 6 bases not matched to a gene. This entry comes from a study of blood T cell repertoires in COVID-19. Study in general: COVID-19 samples from acute and convalescent phases originated in the United States, Italy and Spain.

Individuals drawn from under 30 US areas were roughly 18 to 95 years old. Participants reported their clinical history, and cohort assignment relied on those reports. Original methodology: Amplification of reference gene primers was used by the study to estimate nucleated cell counts. The method was immunoSEQ multiplex PCR; TCRdb's version includes in-frame clones alone and lacks a portion of them. The V and J calls and clone size were taken over from that table, and D and trimming were inferred from the DNA. Here the sample spans some 240,000 clones, about 86% being singletons. The TCR originated in a man aged 25-45 years with acute COVID-19. The specimen sequenced was PBMCs or T cells enriched from blood (not recorded which). The rearrangement joins TRBV4-1 to TRBJ2-2, with TRBD2 identical over 8 bases. The CDR3 sequence: CASSQRSGGATGELFF. Here the CDR3 DNA reads TGCGCCAGCAGCCAAAGAAGCGGGGGAGCCACCGGGGAGCTGTTTTTT.